The next 17 T cell receptor beta chains were all read from a single sample in a study of OX40 agonist ivuxolimab in advanced cancers. Only in-frame clones appear in the TCRdb table, and some are missing; sequencing was by immunoSEQ multiplex PCR. Of fewer than 55,000 clones in the sample, 80% are singletons; the top ten hold 6.5% to 8%. The material was CD4+ or CD8+ T cells sorted from blood, obtained in a trial of the OX40 agonist ivuxolimab. The receptors come from an adult with an advanced solid tumor such as melanoma, head and neck, liver or kidney cancer.

V gene TRBV19 combines with J gene TRBJ2-3; the D is unclear. Deletions cut 10 bases from V and 4 bases from J, with 15 bases between. The CDR3 loop spans 13 amino acids. Germline CDR1 and CDR2: LNHDA and SQIVND (reference sequence). The chain's CDR3 is CATSFPVPDTQYF. The CDR3 region has the DNA TGTGCCACCTCTTTCCCCGTACCAGATACGCAGTATTTT.

This clone was seen a single time. This rearrangement joins TRBV25-1 to TRBJ2-2; D gene unclear. Germline V gene lookup returns CDR1 MGHDK and CDR2 SYGVNS. The CDR3 is 11 amino acids. V was pared by 6 bases and J by 1 base, with 0 bases between. Written as DNA, the CDR3 is TGTGCCAGCAGGAACACCGGGGAGCTGTTTTTT. This encodes CASRNTGELFF. Supplemented by reference TRBV25-1 and TRBJ2-2, the full variable domain reads EADIYQTPRYLVIGTGKKITLECSQTMGHDKMYWYQQDPGMELHLIHYSYGVNSTEKGDLSSESTVSRIRTEHFPLTLESARPSHTSQYLCASRNTGELFFGEGSRLTVL.

The rearrangement joins TRBV30 to TRBJ1-4; D perhaps matches TRBD1 (5 bases). Looked up from germline, CDR1 is GTSNPN and CDR2 is SVGIG (reference sequence). The CDR3 sequence is 13 residues long. V was shortened by 0 bases and J by 10 bases, with 12 bases between the two germline ends. The CDR3 loop reads CAWSVRGRGKLFF. The CDR3 DNA follows: TGTGCCTGGAGTGTACGTGGGAGGGGAAAACTGTTTTTT.

V gene TRBV7-6 combines with J gene TRBJ2-7; 7 bases map to TRBD1. Germline V gene lookup returns CDR1 SGHVS and CDR2 FNYEAQ. V was pared by 8 bases and J by 2 bases, with 9 bases of the junction left unmatched. The CDR3 is made up of 14 amino acids. The CDR3 DNA reads TGTGCCAGCTCTCCCGGGACAGAGACCTACGAGCAGTACTTC. Protein: CASSPGTETYEQYF.

The V call is TRBV6-5, the J call TRBJ2-5; D unresolved. V was trimmed by 4 bases and J by 2 bases, leaving 8 bases between them. CDR1 and CDR2 from the germline V gene are MNHEY and SVGAGI. The CDR3 has 13 residues. Here the CDR3 DNA reads TGTGCCAGCAGTTCCATCGTACAAGAGACCCAGTACTTC. Protein product: CASSSIVQETQYF.

This chain links TRBV25-1 with TRBJ2-2, with D unresolved. Trimming pared 3 bases from V and 1 base from J, leaving 15 bases between. Germline assignment: CDR1 MGHDK and CDR2 SYGVNS. This CDR3 spans 17 amino acids. CDR3 in DNA: TGTGCCAGCAGTGAGGTCGGGCTAGTTTTGAACACCGGGGAGCTGTTTTTT. It is translated as CASSEVGLVLNTGELFF.

V gene TRBV30 combines with J gene TRBJ1-1; no clear D gene. This CDR3 has 13 residues. Trimming stripped 0 bases from V and 5 bases from J, with 10 bases between. The germline CDR1 and CDR2 sequences are GTSNPN and SVGIG (reference sequence). DNA for the CDR3: TGTGCCTGGAGTGTTTCTCGAACAACTGAAGCTTTCTTT. Translating it yields CAWSVSRTTEAFF.

In nucleotides, the CDR3 is TGTGCCAGCAGCCGGGACAGGGCCGTCGCCGGGGAGCTGTTTTTT. Residues: CASSRDRAVAGELFF. The rearrangement links TRBV14 to TRBJ2-2, with 9 bases fitting TRBD1. V dropped 4 bases and J dropped 6; count of bases not matched to a gene: 6. Germline V gives CDR1 SGHDN, CDR2 FVKESK. This CDR3 is built from 15 residues.

The CDR3 nucleotides are TGTGCCAGCAGCTTAGGTCGACGAGCGGGAGGGCTGTCGTTCAATGAGCAGTTCTTC. Translated, it gives CASSLGRRAGGLSFNEQFF. The chain joins TRBV7-6 to TRBJ2-1; 10 bases match TRBD2. The V segment lost 1 base and the J segment 6 bases; nucleotides outside the gene matches: 15. The CDR3 totals 19 residues. Germline V gene data show CDR1 as SGHVS and CDR2 as FNYEAQ.

CDR3 residues: CASSVRSGNTDTQYF. As DNA, the CDR3 is TGTGCCAGCAGTGTACGCTCGGGGAACACAGATACGCAGTATTTT. V gene TRBV6-1 combines with J gene TRBJ2-3, with a possible D match to TRBD2 (5 bases). V shed 4 bases and J shed 2 bases, with 13 bases lying between them. The CDR3 covers 15 residues. The germline V gene encodes CDR1 MNHNS and CDR2 SASEGT.

The chain is built from TRBV28 and TRBJ2-1, with D tentatively TRBD2 (5 bases). The CDR3 length is 16 residues. The germline gives CDR1 MDHEN, CDR2 SYDVKM. V lost 3 bases and J 7 bases, leaving 19 bases between the germline ends. CDR3 DNA sequence: TGTGCCAGCAGTTTCCCCGGGATTGCCTCGGGGAATGAGCAGTTCTTC. This sequence encodes CASSFPGIASGNEQFF.

The V and J genes are TRBV7-8 and TRBJ2-5; TRBD2 matches 8 bases. CDR3 length: 15 amino acids. The germline gives CDR1 SGHVS, CDR2 FQNEAQ. The junction had 7 bases not matched to a gene; V was cut back by 4 bases and J by 3 bases. The CDR3 spells CASSSLGSGKETQYF. The CDR3 DNA reads TGTGCCAGCAGCTCGCTGGGTAGCGGGAAAGAGACCCAGTACTTC.

The J gene is TRBJ2-3, the V gene TRBV28; 8 nucleotides match TRBD2. V was pared by 3 bases and J by 0 bases, with 8 bases of the junction left unmatched. CDR1 MDHEN and CDR2 SYDVKM come from the germline V gene. CDR3 length equals 17 residues. The CDR3 DNA reads as TGTGCCAGCAGTTTCACCACTAGCGGATATAGCACAGATACGCAGTATTTT. Its protein is CASSFTTSGYSTDTQYF.

Only one count was recorded for this clone. J is TRBJ2-5 and V is TRBV6-5; possible D gene TRBD1, 5 bases. Trimming shortened V by 2 bases and J by 1 base, and 14 bases separated the two germline ends. The CDR3 covers 16 residues. CDR1 MNHEY and CDR2 SVGAGI come from the germline V gene. In nucleotides, the CDR3 is TGTGCCAGCAGTTACCGACCGACAGATTTCCAAGAGACCCAGTACTTC. Protein product: CASSYRPTDFQETQYF.

V usage is TRBV30 and J usage is TRBJ2-1; D unresolved. This CDR3 has 13 amino acids. V shed 2 bases and J shed 8 bases, with 13 bases lying between them. In germline, CDR1 is GTSNPN, CDR2 SVGIG (reference sequence). CDR3 amino acids: CAWSRVNGYEQFF. For the CDR3, the DNA is TGTGCCTGGAGTAGGGTCAATGGCTATGAGCAGTTCTTC.

The V and J genes are TRBV19 and TRBJ1-3; TRBD1 matches 9 bases. Germline V gives CDR1 LNHDA, CDR2 SQIVND (reference sequence). The CDR3 sequence is 17 residues long. V shed 4 bases, J shed 0 bases, and the junction held 7 bases outside the gene matches. The CDR3 loop reads CASSTGQGRYSGNTIYF. CDR3 in DNA: TGTGCCAGTAGTACGGGACAGGGTCGATACTCTGGAAACACCATATATTTT.

The J gene is TRBJ1-1, the V gene TRBV19; D gene uncertain. This CDR3 contains 12 residues. Trimming took 3 bases from V and 6 from J, leaving 8 bases between them. Looked up from germline, CDR1 is LNHDA and CDR2 is SQIVND (reference sequence). DNA of the CDR3: TGTGCCAGTAGTATTGAAAGGGCTGAAGCTTTCTTT. This translates into CASSIERAEAFF.